The 21 T cell receptor beta chains below come from one sample, sequenced in a study of shared clonotypes between healthy human individuals. Measured with immunoSEQ multiplex PCR; TCRdb has only the in-frame clones, and not every one. The table lists 1.4 million or so clones, 98% to 99% of them singletons, with around 0.38% in the top ten. Sequencing used naive CD4+ T cells sorted from blood. Described subset: CD45RA+ positively selected. These receptors were collected from a man aged 25 to 45 in good health.

The chain employs TRBV10-3 and TRBJ2-1; weak D call: TRBD1 (5 bases). V lost 5 bases and J lost 0, with 14 bases in between. Germline-derived CDR1 and CDR2 are ENHRY and SYGVKD. The CDR3 has 16 residues. Here the CDR3 reads CAISRWGESSYNEQFF. CDR3 DNA sequence: TGTGCCATCAGTCGTTGGGGCGAGAGCTCCTACAATGAGCAGTTCTTC.

V usage is TRBV2 and J usage is TRBJ1-4; TRBD1 is a possible D gene (5 bases). V dropped 8 bases and J dropped 7 bases, with 14 bases sitting between them. Germline V gene sequence: CDR1 SNHLY, CDR2 FYNNEI. The CDR3 is made up of 13 amino acids. The CDR3: CASSPDNIEKLFF. As DNA, the CDR3 is TGTGCCAGCTCTCCGGACAACATTGAAAAACTGTTTTTT.

The chain employs TRBV11-2 and TRBJ1-2; 8 nucleotides align to TRBD1. The CDR3 has 15 residues. V gave up 5 bases and J gave up 7 bases; unmatched junction bases: 12. Germline lookup yields CDR1 SGHAT and CDR2 FQNNGV. The CDR3 region is CASSKAGTGSRGYTF. The DNA for the CDR3 is TGTGCCAGCAGCAAAGCCGGGACAGGAAGTCGTGGCTACACCTTC.

The table lists this clone with a count of one. CDR3 bases: TGCGCCAGCAGCTTGGCGGACAGGGGCGGTATCGGGGAGCTGTTTTTT. This codes for CASSLADRGGIGELFF. This chain uses TRBV5-1 with TRBJ2-2; 9 bases map to TRBD1. This CDR3 has 16 residues. After removal of 0 bases from V and 7 bases from J, the junction contained 7 bases not matched to a gene. Germline V gene lookup returns CDR1 SGHRS and CDR2 YFSETQ.

The CDR3 region is CASSYDRMDRGGEAFF. CDR3 nucleotides: TGTGCCAGCAGTTACGACCGAATGGACAGAGGGGGAGAAGCTTTCTTT. J is TRBJ1-1 and V is TRBV6-6, with D possibly being TRBD1 (6 bases). The germline gives CDR1 MNHNY, CDR2 SVGAGI (reference sequence). This CDR3 has 16 amino acids. Trimming took 2 bases from V and 8 from J, leaving 21 bases between them.

V and J are TRBV7-2 and TRBJ1-5; tentatively, D is TRBD1 (5 bases). The germline V gene encodes CDR1 SGHTA and CDR2 FQGNSA. The CDR3 totals 14 residues. V gave up 2 bases and J gave up 9 bases, with 14 bases separating them. The CDR3 bases are TGTGCCAGCAGCTTAAAGGGGATCCCCGGGCCCCAGCATTTT. Amino acid sequence: CASSLKGIPGPQHF.

This chain links TRBV5-1 with TRBJ2-7; 7 bases match TRBD1. The germline V gene has CDR1 SGHRS and CDR2 YFSETQ. The CDR3 has 15 amino acids. With 6 bases clipped from V and 6 bases from J, the junction kept 15 bases outside the gene matches. The CDR3 is CASNPGDSPVGEQYF. CDR3 nucleotides: TGCGCCAGCAACCCCGGGGACAGTCCCGTGGGCGAGCAGTACTTC.

J is TRBJ2-1 and V is TRBV11-3; D is unclear. Germline CDR1 reads SGHNT; CDR2 reads YENEEA. The CDR3 is 13 amino acids. Between the trimmed V and J ends, which lost 5 bases and 8 bases, there was a span of 13 bases. The CDR3 region has the DNA TGTGCCAGCAGCGGCGGTCCCCGTCATGAGCAGTTCTTC. Protein: CASSGGPRHEQFF.

The genes are TRBV28 and TRBJ1-3; TRBD1 aligns across 7 bases. Per the germline V gene, CDR1 is MDHEN and CDR2 is SYDVKM. V lost 3 bases to trimming and J lost 4 bases; unmatched junction nucleotides: 9. The CDR3 is 16 residues long. CDR3 DNA: TGTGCCAGCAGTTTCCGCTGGGACAGTAAGGGAAACACCATATATTTT. Amino acid sequence: CASSFRWDSKGNTIYF.

DNA of the CDR3: TGCGCCAGCAGCTTGGTCGGGTTCGGCTACACCTTC. It codes for CASSLVGFGYTF. The chain combines TRBV5-1 with TRBJ1-2; unclear D gene. The germline V gene has CDR1 SGHRS and CDR2 YFSETQ. The V gene lost 0 bases and the J gene lost 8 bases, with 8 bases spanning the gap. CDR3 length: 12 amino acids.

As regards this clone: Distinct nucleotide sequences in the sample also encode this CDR3. This chain connects TRBV5-5 to TRBJ2-7; 10 positions agree with TRBD2. The CDR3 consists of 13 residues. The germline V gene encodes CDR1 SGHKS and CDR2 YYEKEE (reference sequence). V shed 0 bases and J 6 bases; nucleotides not matched to a gene: 0. The CDR3 here is CASSLGLAGEQYF. The CDR3 DNA reads TGTGCCAGCAGCTTGGGACTAGCGGGCGAGCAGTACTTC.

The chain links TRBV28 to TRBJ2-5; maybe TRBD1 (5 bases). The V gene's germline CDR1 is MDHEN and CDR2 SYDVKM. The CDR3 covers 14 residues. The V end was cut by 6 bases, the J end by 0 bases, with 11 bases between. Here the CDR3 reads CASRPQENQETQYF. The DNA for the CDR3 is TGTGCCAGCAGGCCACAGGAGAACCAAGAGACCCAGTACTTC. Drawing the rest from reference TRBV28 and TRBJ2-5, the complete variable domain is DVKVTQSSRYLVKRTGEKVFLECVQDMDHENMFWYRQDPGLGLRLIYFSYDVKMKEKGDIPEGYSVSREKKERFSLILESASTNQTSMYLCASRPQENQETQYFGPGTRLLVL.

The chain has TRBV29-1 and TRBJ2-6; TRBD1 matches at 7 bases. CDR3 size: 14 residues. The J segment lost 2 bases and the V segment lost 6 bases, leaving 4 bases of the junction unmatched. Germline V gene sequence: CDR1 SQVTM, CDR2 ANQGSEA. CDR3 loop: CSVPDRAGANVLTF. The CDR3 coding sequence is TGCAGCGTCCCCGACAGGGCTGGGGCCAACGTCCTGACTTTC.

To note about this clone: This CDR3 is also generated by other DNA sequences in the sample. The V gene is TRBV18, the J gene TRBJ1-4; the D is unclear. Trimming removed 2 bases from V and 8 bases from J, with 6 bases in between. The length of the CDR3 is 12 residues. Germline assignment: CDR1 KGHSH and CDR2 LQKENI. CDR3 nucleotides: TGTGCCAGCTCACCAGCGGGAGAAAAACTGTTTTTT. This gives the protein CASSPAGEKLFF.

The chain employs TRBV19 and TRBJ1-3; no reliable D call. The V gene's germline CDR1 is LNHDA and CDR2 SQIVND (reference sequence). Trimming pared 2 bases from V and 1 base from J, leaving 6 bases between. The CDR3 is made up of 14 amino acids. The CDR3, as DNA: TGTGCCAGTAGTATAAAAAGTTCTGGAAACACCATATATTTT. Its translation is CASSIKSSGNTIYF.

This clone was recorded once. This sequence joins TRBV5-4 and TRBJ2-7; TRBD2 is a possible D gene (6 bases). This CDR3 is 14 amino acids long. V was trimmed by 4 bases and J by 1 base, leaving 12 bases between them. Germline CDR1 is SGHNT and CDR2 is YYREEE (reference sequence). The CDR3 DNA is TGTGCCAGCAGCCCCACCGGGACTTCCTACGAGCAGTACTTC. Its translation: CASSPTGTSYEQYF.

This chain joins TRBV10-1 and TRBJ2-7; D possibly matches TRBD1 or TRBD2 (5 bases each). CDR3 length: 13 residues. CDR1 and CDR2 from the germline V gene are WNHNN and SYGVQD (reference sequence). V lost 0 bases to trimming and J lost 5 bases, with 8 bases between them. The CDR3 sequence is CASSESGDHEQYF. CDR3 nucleotide sequence: TGCGCCAGCAGTGAGTCAGGGGACCACGAGCAGTACTTC.

J is TRBJ1-1 and V is TRBV18, with D unresolved. This CDR3 spans 17 amino acids. The V gene's germline CDR1 is KGHSH and CDR2 LQKENI. V shed 1 base and J shed 4 bases, with 19 bases lying between them. CDR3 in amino acids: CASSPLVQASSRTEAFF. The CDR3 DNA is TGTGCCAGCTCACCACTCGTCCAGGCTTCGAGTCGCACTGAAGCTTTCTTT.

This rearrangement joins TRBV7-2 to TRBJ2-1; TRBD2 aligns across 14 bases. The CDR3 is 15 amino acids. Germline V CDR1 and CDR2: SGHTA, FQGNSA. V lost 3 bases, J lost 7 bases, and 2 bases stayed unmatched. DNA of the CDR3: TGTGCCAGCAGCTTGGGACTAGCGGGAGATAATGAGCAGTTCTTC. This encodes CASSLGLAGDNEQFF.

CDR3 sequence reads: CASSVLGKGVGTQYF. CDR3 DNA: TGTGCCAGCAGCGTCCTCGGAAAGGGGGTCGGTACGCAGTATTTT. This chain links TRBV9 with TRBJ2-3, with D tentatively TRBD1 (6 bases). CDR1 and CDR2 from the germline V gene are SGDLS and YYNGEE. This CDR3 has 15 amino acids. The V gene lost 2 bases and the J gene lost 8 bases, with 18 bases spanning the gap. Based on the CDR3 plus reference TRBV9 and TRBJ2-3, the full variable domain is DSGVTQTPKHLITATGQRVTLRCSPRSGDLSVYWYQQSLDQGLQFLIQYYNGEERAKGNILERFSAQQFPDLHSELNLSSLELGDSALYFCASSVLGKGVGTQYFGPGTRLTVL.

The chain recombines TRBV11-3 with TRBJ2-7; 7 bases are shared with TRBD2. Germline V gives CDR1 SGHNT, CDR2 YENEEA. This CDR3 comprises 14 residues. J was trimmed by 3 bases and V by 3 bases; bases with no gene match: 5. The CDR3 sequence is CASSFDREGYEQYF. CDR3 coding DNA: TGTGCCAGCAGCTTCGATAGGGAGGGCTACGAGCAGTACTTC.